The 32 T cell receptor beta chains presented below share a single source sample, sequenced in a study of blood T cells in healthy people across ages. A second PCR of about 6 to 11 cycles used a sample-barcoded 5' primer and a J-beta primer mix. TCRdb redid the calling of the 5' RACE reads with MiXCR, one entry per CDR3 protein. The table shows around 1,800,000 distinct CDR3 sequences, with roughly two fifths occurring only once. Sequencing was carried out using blood. These receptors all stem from a human donor in good health.

The V call is TRBV20-1, the J call TRBJ1-5; TRBD1 aligns across 7 bases. The germline CDR1 and CDR2 sequences are DFQATT and SNEGSKA (reference sequence). The CDR3 runs 16 residues. V lost 5 bases and J lost 4; bases outside the gene matches: 14. CDR3: CSAGTHDRVGNQPQHF. CDR3 sequence (DNA): TGCAGTGCTGGAACTCACGACAGGGTGGGTAATCAGCCCCAGCATTTT.

Only a few counts were recorded for this clonotype. This chain connects TRBV12-3 or TRBV12-4 to TRBJ2-7, with a weak D call TRBD2 (6 bases). This CDR3 region has 12 residues. The V end lost 8 bases, the J end lost 7 bases, and 15 bases lay between the germline ends. The CDR3 is CASSFGGFEQYF. The CDR3 DNA is TGTGCCAGCTCTTTTGGAGGGTTTGAGCAGTACTTC.

This clonotype was observed a handful of times. This sequence joins TRBV7-2 and TRBJ2-1, with a weak D call TRBD2 (5 bases). The CDR3 is 14 amino acids. Germline V lookup: CDR1 SGHTA, CDR2 FQGNSA. V gave up 6 bases and J gave up 9 bases, with 18 bases separating them. DNA of the CDR3: TGTGCCAGCAGTTGGACTCCGTCGGGGTTTGAGCAGTTCTTC. This gives the protein CASSWTPSGFEQFF.

The CDR3 DNA follows: TGCAGTGCGGACGGGGGACTAGTTCTCGCTAATGAGCAGTTCTTC. It specifies CSADGGLVLANEQFF. The V and J genes are TRBV20-1 and TRBJ2-1; 8 nucleotides line up with TRBD2. Germline CDR1 reads DFQATT; CDR2 reads SNEGSKA (reference sequence). CDR3 length: 15 residues. V shed 6 bases and J 7 bases; nucleotides not matched to a gene: 14.

This rearrangement joins TRBV21-1 to TRBJ2-1; TRBD1 is the table's D call, not checked against the DNA. TRBV21-1 is deemed a pseudogene. The CDR3 loop spans 15 amino acids. CDR3 in amino acids: CASSRRTGNYNEQFF. The CDR3 DNA reads TGTGCCAGCAGTAGACGTACAGGGAACTACAATGAGCAGTTCTTC.

The chain couples TRBV29-1 to TRBJ1-4, with D maybe TRBD1 (6 bases). Germline CDR1 and CDR2: SQVTM and ANQGSEA. The V gene lost 7 bases and the J gene lost 8 bases, with 17 bases spanning the gap. The CDR3 spans 13 residues. The CDR3, as DNA: TGCAGCGCTGGTAGGGGGTCTGGAGAAAAACTGTTTTTT. Its translation is CSAGRGSGEKLFF.

This clonotype showed up just a few times. This chain links TRBV12-3 or TRBV12-4 with TRBJ2-5; 7 bases fit TRBD1. The CDR3 has 12 residues. The V segment lost 2 bases and the J segment 12 bases; nucleotides outside the gene matches: 6. CDR3 sequence reads: CASSLLGTGEYF. The CDR3, as DNA: TGTGCCAGCAGTTTATTGGGCACAGGGGAGTACTTC.

This chain connects TRBV5-1 to TRBJ1-4, with D maybe TRBD1 (5 bases). Trimming removed 4 bases at V and 8 bases at J, with 15 bases between. The CDR3 loop spans 14 amino acids. From germline, CDR1 is SGHRS and CDR2 YFSETQ. The CDR3: CASSKDSGNEKLFF. CDR3 nucleotides: TGCGCCAGCAGCAAAGACAGTGGAAACGAAAAACTGTTTTTT.

The CDR3 sequence is CASSFAGGAGETQYF. Here the CDR3 DNA reads TGTGCCAGCAGTTTCGCGGGGGGGGCTGGAGAGACCCAGTACTTC. The chain employs TRBV27 and TRBJ2-5, with 9 bases aligning to TRBD2. V shed 3 bases, J shed 4 bases, and the junction held 6 bases outside the gene matches. The CDR3 runs to 15 residues. Looked up from germline, CDR1 is MNHEY and CDR2 is SMNVEV (reference sequence).

The table lists this clonotype with a few counts. This chain connects TRBV11-3 to TRBJ2-3; 13 bases fit TRBD2. After removal of 3 bases from V and 7 bases from J, the junction contained 4 bases not matched to a gene. The CDR3 consists of 15 residues. CDR1 SGHNT and CDR2 YENEEA come from the germline V gene. CDR3 DNA sequence: TGTGCCAGCAGCTTGGGACTAGCGGGGTATAATACGCAGTATTTT. This codes for CASSLGLAGYNTQYF.

This clonotype was picked up a small number of times. V and J are TRBV10-3 and TRBJ1-4; a weak D match, TRBD1 (6 bases). Germline V gene data show CDR1 as ENHRY and CDR2 as SYGVKD. V gave up 2 bases and J gave up 5 bases, with 9 bases separating them. The CDR3 length is 14 residues. The CDR3 reads CAISEGQPNEKLFF. CDR3 DNA: TGTGCCATCAGTGAGGGACAGCCCAATGAAAAACTGTTTTTT.

The chain combines TRBV6-6 with TRBJ2-6, with 7 bases identical to TRBD2. V lost 2 bases, J lost 4 bases, and 5 bases stayed unmatched. Germline loops: CDR1 MNHNY, CDR2 SVGAGI (reference sequence). The CDR3 has 16 amino acids. CDR3 region: CASSYGAGSGANVLTF. The CDR3 DNA is TGTGCCAGCAGTTACGGAGCGGGGTCAGGGGCCAACGTCCTGACTTTC.

This chain links TRBV7-2 with TRBJ1-2, with D perhaps TRBD1 (5 bases). The CDR3 totals 14 residues. V shed 6 bases and J shed 4 bases, with 15 bases lying between them. Germline V gene lookup returns CDR1 SGHTA and CDR2 FQGNSA. In nucleotides, the CDR3 is TGTGCCAGCAGTCTAGTCAGGGACTCCTATGGCTACACCTTC. It is translated as CASSLVRDSYGYTF.

The sample holds a few counts of this clonotype. CDR3 bases: TGTGCCAGCAGCTTAGGGGCAGGTCGTTCGAGCTATGAAAAACTGTTTTTT. It codes for CASSLGAGRSSYEKLFF. The rearrangement joins TRBV11-2 to TRBJ1-4; D unclear. The germline V gene encodes CDR1 SGHAT and CDR2 FQNNGV. The CDR3 is made up of 17 amino acids. Trimming shortened V by 1 base and J by 6 bases, and 18 bases separated the two germline ends.

This clonotype was counted once. The V gene is TRBV25-1, the J gene TRBJ2-6, with no clear D. Trimming took 4 bases from V and 2 from J, leaving 9 bases between them. Germline V gene sequence: CDR1 MGHDK, CDR2 SYGVNS. This CDR3 has 15 residues. This CDR3 is CASSAGRAGANVLTF. The CDR3 DNA reads as TGTGCCAGCAGTGCAGGCAGAGCTGGGGCCAACGTCCTGACTTTC.

This rearrangement joins TRBV2 to TRBJ2-5; D might be TRBD1 or TRBD2, each matching 5 bases. V lost 8 bases and J 4 bases, leaving 11 bases between the germline ends. The CDR3 extends over 12 amino acids. Per the germline V gene, CDR1 is SNHLY and CDR2 is FYNNEI. The CDR3 region has the DNA TGTGCCAGCCGGCTAGGGACAGAGACCCAGTACTTC. This encodes CASRLGTETQYF.

To note about this clonotype: Germline is not matched at one junction end, which may reflect a read error. The gene calls are TRBV11-2 and TRBJ2-2; possibly TRBD2 for D (6 bases). The CDR3 covers 13 residues. Germline CDR1 SGHAT, CDR2 FQNNGV. CDR3 loop: CASSLLNTGGLFF. Written as DNA, the CDR3 is TGTGCCAGCAGCTTACTGAACACCGGGGGGCTGTTTTTT.

The chain couples TRBV20-1 to TRBJ2-7; perhaps TRBD1 as D (5 bases). CDR3 length: 12 amino acids. Germline V lookup: CDR1 DFQATT, CDR2 SNEGSKA (reference sequence). Trimming removed 6 bases from V and 3 bases from J, with 12 bases in between. CDR3 loop: CSAGQLGYEQYF. The CDR3 region has the DNA TGCAGTGCCGGACAATTGGGCTACGAGCAGTACTTC.

This clonotype has just a few counts. The chain couples TRBV20-1 to TRBJ1-5; tentative D call: TRBD1 (5 bases). The germline V gene encodes CDR1 DFQATT and CDR2 SNEGSKA (reference sequence). The CDR3 length is 14 residues. The V end was cut by 4 bases, the J end by 5 bases, with 15 bases between. CDR3 nucleotides: TGCAGTGCTACAGGGTCCCTCAGGGATCAGCCCCAGCATTTT. This encodes CSATGSLRDQPQHF.

The chain joins TRBV9 to TRBJ1-1; tentative D call: TRBD1 (6 bases). CDR3 size: 15 residues. V was cut by 6 bases and J by 3 bases, with 18 bases left in between. Germline V gene sequence: CDR1 SGDLS, CDR2 YYNGEE. CDR3 sequence reads: CASNTGFNSYTEAFF. CDR3 DNA sequence: TGTGCCAGCAATACAGGGTTCAACAGCTACACTGAAGCTTTCTTT.

There are a few counts of this clonotype. The chain uses TRBV4-1 and TRBJ1-2; 10 nucleotides line up with TRBD1. Germline-derived CDR1 and CDR2 are MGHRA and YSYEKL. Trimming at V came to 4 bases and at J to 0 bases, leaving 5 bases not matched to a gene. The CDR3 runs 16 residues. The CDR3 reads CASSPRQGATNYGYTF. The CDR3, as DNA: TGCGCCAGCAGCCCCAGACAGGGGGCAACTAACTATGGCTACACCTTC.

The chain is built from TRBV7-9 and TRBJ1-5; D is uncertain. Germline CDR1 is SEHNR and CDR2 is FQNEAQ (reference sequence). V was cut by 2 bases and J by 5 bases, with 10 bases left in between. The CDR3 loop spans 14 amino acids. The CDR3 is CASSLWGRDQPQHF. Here the CDR3 DNA reads TGTGCCAGCAGCTTATGGGGTAGGGATCAGCCCCAGCATTTT.

This clonotype was counted only a few times. This chain joins TRBV3-1 and TRBJ2-3, with 8 nucleotides matching TRBD1. Losses at the gene ends were 8 bases for V and 6 bases for J; bases not matched to a gene: 4. Germline V gives CDR1 LGHDT, CDR2 YNNKEL (reference sequence). The CDR3 contains 12 residues. CDR3 loop: CASSGTGDTQYF. The CDR3 bases are TGTGCCAGCTCCGGGACAGGCGATACGCAGTATTTT.

The CDR3 region is CASSYDGDTQYF. The DNA of the CDR3 is TGTGCCAGCAGCTACGACGGAGATACGCAGTATTTT. V is TRBV5-6 and J is TRBJ2-3; D is unclear. The germline V and J ends were trimmed by 3 bases and 5 bases, with 7 bases remaining between them. The CDR3 totals 12 residues. Germline values: CDR1 SGHDT, CDR2 YYEEEE.

This clonotype was observed a handful of times. This sequence joins TRBV9 and TRBJ2-4; no clear D gene. The tail of the sequence fits TRBJ2-7 better, so the J call may be wrong. This CDR3 is 13 amino acids long. CDR1 and CDR2 from the germline V gene are SGDLS and YYNGEE. CDR3 residues: CASSVAFDYEQYF. In DNA, the CDR3 is TGTGCCAGCAGCGTAGCATTTGATTACGAGCAGTACTTC.

This clonotype appeared a few times. This sequence joins TRBV6-6 and TRBJ1-2; D not resolved. V gave up 6 bases and J gave up 6 bases, with 17 bases separating them. Germline lookup yields CDR1 MNHNY and CDR2 SVGAGI (reference sequence). This CDR3 has 14 amino acids. In DNA form, the CDR3 reads TGTGCCAGCAGCTGGGCCGAAACCCACCATGGCTACACCTTC. The encoded protein is CASSWAETHHGYTF.

This clonotype has a handful of counts. This chain connects TRBV5-1 to TRBJ2-7; a possible D gene is TRBD2 (5 bases). Between the trimmed V and J ends, which lost 4 bases and 1 base, there was a span of 12 bases. The CDR3 length is 14 residues. The V gene's germline CDR1 is SGHRS and CDR2 YFSETQ. CDR3: CASSPISGSYEQYF. The CDR3 bases are TGCGCCAGCAGCCCAATTTCGGGGTCCTACGAGCAGTACTTC.

A few counts support this clonotype. V and J are TRBV6-6 and TRBJ2-7; 11 bases are a match to TRBD2. Germline loops: CDR1 MNHNY, CDR2 SVGAGI (reference sequence). J was trimmed by 1 base and V by 0 bases; bases with no gene match: 2. The CDR3 loop spans 16 amino acids. The CDR3 spells CASSYSLAGESYEQYF. The CDR3 nucleotides are TGTGCCAGCAGTTACTCACTAGCGGGGGAGTCCTACGAGCAGTACTTC.

This clonotype was seen only a few times. V gene TRBV12-3 or TRBV12-4 combines with J gene TRBJ1-5, with D possibly matching TRBD1 (5 bases). The CDR3 is made up of 15 amino acids. V lost 6 bases and J lost 0, with 12 bases in between. CDR3 sequence (DNA): TGTGCCAGCAGAGGGACCGATTATAGCAATCAGCCCCAGCATTTT. It codes for CASRGTDYSNQPQHF.

This clonotype was recorded a few times. This chain connects TRBV7-9 to TRBJ2-5; D unclear. V was clipped by 5 bases and J by 6 bases, with 13 bases between them. Germline loops: CDR1 SEHNR, CDR2 FQNEAQ (reference sequence). This CDR3 has 13 residues. The chain's CDR3 is CASSPGQRQTQYF. The CDR3 coding sequence is TGTGCCAGCAGCCCCGGCCAGCGCCAGACCCAGTACTTC.

This clonotype was counted only a few times. The chain employs TRBV12-3 or TRBV12-4 and TRBJ1-2; D uncertain. The CDR3 length is 12 residues. Trimming left V 7 bases short and J 3 bases short, with 9 bases between. The CDR3 DNA reads as TGTGCCAGCACCCGAGATGACTATGGCTACACCTTC. As protein: CASTRDDYGYTF.

V gene TRBV7-2 combines with J gene TRBJ2-3; 7 bases are a match to TRBD1. Germline lookup yields CDR1 SGHTA and CDR2 FQGNSA. V was clipped by 4 bases and J by 2 bases; unmatched bases: 3. The CDR3 is made up of 14 amino acids. Here the CDR3 reads CASSSGQYTDTQYF. The CDR3 coding sequence is TGTGCCAGCAGCTCGGGACAGTACACAGATACGCAGTATTTT.